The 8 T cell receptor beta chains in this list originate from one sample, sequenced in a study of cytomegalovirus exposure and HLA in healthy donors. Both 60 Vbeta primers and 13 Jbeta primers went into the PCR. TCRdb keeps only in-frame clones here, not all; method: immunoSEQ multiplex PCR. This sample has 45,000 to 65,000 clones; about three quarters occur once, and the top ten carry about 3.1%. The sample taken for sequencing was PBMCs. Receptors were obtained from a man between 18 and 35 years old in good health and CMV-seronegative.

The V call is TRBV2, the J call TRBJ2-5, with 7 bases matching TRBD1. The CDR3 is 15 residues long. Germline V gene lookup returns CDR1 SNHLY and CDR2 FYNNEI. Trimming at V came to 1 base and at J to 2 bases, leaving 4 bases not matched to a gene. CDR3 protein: CASSEGGQAQETQYF. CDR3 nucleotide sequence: TGTGCCAGCAGTGAAGGCGGACAGGCTCAAGAGACCCAGTACTTC.

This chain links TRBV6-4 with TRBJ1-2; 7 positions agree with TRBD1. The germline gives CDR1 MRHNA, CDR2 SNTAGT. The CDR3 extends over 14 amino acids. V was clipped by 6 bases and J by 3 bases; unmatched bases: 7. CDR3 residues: CASSRQGGDYGYTF. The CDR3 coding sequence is TGTGCCAGCAGCCGACAGGGTGGGGACTATGGCTACACCTTC.

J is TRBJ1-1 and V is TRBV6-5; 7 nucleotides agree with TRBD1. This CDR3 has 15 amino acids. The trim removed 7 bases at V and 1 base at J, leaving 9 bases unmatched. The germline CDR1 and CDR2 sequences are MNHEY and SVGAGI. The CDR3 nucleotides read TGTGCCAGCACGAGCCGGGACAGTGGGAACACTGAAGCTTTCTTT. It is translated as CASTSRDSGNTEAFF.

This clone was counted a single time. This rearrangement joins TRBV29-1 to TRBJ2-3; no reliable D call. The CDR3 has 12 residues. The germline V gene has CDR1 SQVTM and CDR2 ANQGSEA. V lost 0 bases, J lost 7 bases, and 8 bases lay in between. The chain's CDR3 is CSVEDRLYTQYF. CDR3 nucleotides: TGCAGCGTTGAAGATCGACTGTATACGCAGTATTTT.

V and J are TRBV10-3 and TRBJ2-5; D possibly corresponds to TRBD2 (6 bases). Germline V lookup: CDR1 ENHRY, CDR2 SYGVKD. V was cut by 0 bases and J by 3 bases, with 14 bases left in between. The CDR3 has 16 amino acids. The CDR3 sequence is CAISESMVPGEETQYF. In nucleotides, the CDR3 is TGTGCCATCAGTGAGTCGATGGTGCCGGGAGAAGAGACCCAGTACTTC.

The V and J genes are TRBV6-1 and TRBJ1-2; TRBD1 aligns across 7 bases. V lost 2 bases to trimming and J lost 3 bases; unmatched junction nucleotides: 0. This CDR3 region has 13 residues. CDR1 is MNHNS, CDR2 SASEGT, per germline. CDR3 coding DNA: TGTGCCAGCAGTGAAACAGGGGACTATGGCTACACCTTC. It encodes CASSETGDYGYTF.

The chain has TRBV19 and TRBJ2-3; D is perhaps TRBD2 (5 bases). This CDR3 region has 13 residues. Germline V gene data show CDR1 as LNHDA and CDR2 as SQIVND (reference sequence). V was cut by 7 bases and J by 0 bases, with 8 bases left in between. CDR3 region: CASNGGSTDTQYF. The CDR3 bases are TGTGCCAGTAACGGAGGAAGCACAGATACGCAGTATTTT. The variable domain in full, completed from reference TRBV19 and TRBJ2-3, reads DGGITQSPKYLFRKEGQNVTLSCEQNLNHDAMYWYRQDPGQGLRLIYYSQIVNDFQKGDIAEGYSVSREKKESFPLTVTSAQKNPTAFYLCASNGGSTDTQYFGPGTRLTVL.

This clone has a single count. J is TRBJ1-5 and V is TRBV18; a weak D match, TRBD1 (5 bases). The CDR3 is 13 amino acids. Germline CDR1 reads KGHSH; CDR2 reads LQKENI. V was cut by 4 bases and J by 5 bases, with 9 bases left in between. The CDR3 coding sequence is TGTGCCAGCTCACTGGTAGGGGATCAGCCCCAGCATTTT. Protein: CASSLVGDQPQHF.